This TCR beta chain is drawn from a study of OX40 agonist ivuxolimab in advanced cancers. The CDR3 consists of 15 residues. Germline CDR1 is MNHNS and CDR2 is SASEGT. Deletions cut 4 bases from V and 5 bases from J, with 14 bases between. Clones were sequenced by immunoSEQ multiplex PCR, and TCRdb holds only the in-frame ones, with some missing. The table includes roughly 62,000 clones, roughly 89% detected once. The clonotype comes from an adult with an advanced solid tumor such as melanoma, head and neck, liver or kidney cancer. The chain is built from TRBV6-1 and TRBJ1-4; D not resolved. This material consisted of CD4+ or CD8+ T cells sorted from blood, taken in a trial of the OX40 agonist ivuxolimab. The CDR3 nucleotides read TGTGCCAGCAGTGCAGATTTGGGCCCAAATGAAAAACTGTTTTTT. Protein product: CASSADLGPNEKLFF.